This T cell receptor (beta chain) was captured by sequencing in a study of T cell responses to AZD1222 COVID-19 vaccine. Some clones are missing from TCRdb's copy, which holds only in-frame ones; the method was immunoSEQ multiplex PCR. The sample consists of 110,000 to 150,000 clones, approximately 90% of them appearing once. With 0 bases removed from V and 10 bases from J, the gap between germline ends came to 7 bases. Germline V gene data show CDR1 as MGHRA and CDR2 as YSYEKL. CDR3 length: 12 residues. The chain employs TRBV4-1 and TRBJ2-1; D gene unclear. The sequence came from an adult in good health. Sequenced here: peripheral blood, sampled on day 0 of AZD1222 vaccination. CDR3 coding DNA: TGCGCCAGCAGCCAAGATACGCAAGAGCAGTTCTTC. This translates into CASSQDTQEQFF.